The following is a TCR beta chain sequence with its context. Its antigen is still unknown. No base qualities exist here, and no much larger clone lies one base off it. The entry originates in a study of blood T cell repertoires in COVID-19 (dated by TCRdb to about 2020). Regarding the complete study: Samples from collaborators originated in the United States, Italy and Spain and spanned both the acute and convalescent phases of COVID-19. The prospective study material was composed of cDNA or gDNA derived from T cells, B-cell-depleted T cells, or PBMCs. The dataset comprised deeply sampled blood TCRbeta repertoires from subjects exposed to, actively infected with, or recovered from COVID-19. A freely available public database, intended as a resource for researchers studying the immune response to SARS-CoV-2, is where the repertoires were released. The samples were drawn from two sources: the first 160 participants of the ongoing ImmuneRACE study, and fewer than 1,500 subjects contributed by 6 global collaborators. A de-identified subject ID, COVID-19 status, age in years and sex were almost always included in the sample metadata. Where available, HLA class I and class II types were obtained from metadata supplied by the sample provider rather than from assay-based typing.

Broader findings and caveats from the paper: Clinical and demographic metadata were provided uncurated, with the amount varying by source and participant.

The immunoSEQ Assay, a bias-controlled multiplex PCR, was used to amplify TCRbeta CDR3 regions from genomic DNA. As for how the authors treated the data: Nucleated cell counts per sample were estimated from amplification of reference gene primers within the assay. Sequence reads were collapsed and filtered to measure the absolute abundance of every unique TCRbeta CDR3 rearrangement. Productive Simpson clonality was computed per sample as the square root of Simpson's diversity index over productive rearrangements. Imported from immuneACCESS, the table was reduced by TCRdb to in-frame sequences with V and J called. These copies leave out some clones; in studies compared against another copy, an unresolved V gene accounts for under half, and the cause of the remainder is not known. V and J calls and clone size follow that table, whereas D and trimming were derived from the DNA. Within this sample are 350,000 to 450,000 clones, with 75% to 90% of them counted one time only. The top ten constitute 5.1% of the sample.

Trimming removed 2 bases from V and 7 bases from J, leaving 21 bases between the germline ends. The germline V gene yields MNHEY for CDR1 and SVGAGI for CDR2. The CDR3 holds 16 amino acids from the cysteine to the phenylalanine. Kept here is only the CDR3 DNA, which spans 48 bases and is read in frame from base 1. Enrolling through a virtual design, the prospective study's participants ranged in age from about 18 to 100 years and lived across roughly 23 United States geographic areas. Cohort assignment in the prospective study relied on participant-reported clinical history from a screening survey and a study questionnaire. ImmuneRACE Cohort 3 recovered participants were defined by two consecutive negative NP/OP PCR tests, healthcare professional clearance, or symptom resolution. Each participant in the prospective study had whole blood, serum and a nasopharyngeal or oropharyngeal swab collected by mobile phlebotomists. Additional blood draws and questionnaires over an approximately 2-month period could optionally be provided by prospective study participants. Blood samples from the prospective study were shipped frozen or at room temperature prior to DNA extraction.

The sample consisted of PBMCs or T cells enriched from blood (not recorded which). The receptor comes from a woman in her forties or fifties who had recovered from COVID-19. The chain is encoded by TRBV6-5 joined to TRBJ2-7, with TRBD2 tentatively as D gene (6 bases match). The CDR3 in this case is CASSYPRAGSLREQYF. At the DNA level, the sequence is TGTGCCAGCAGTTACCCAAGGGCGGGAAGTCTTAGGGAGCAGTACTTC.